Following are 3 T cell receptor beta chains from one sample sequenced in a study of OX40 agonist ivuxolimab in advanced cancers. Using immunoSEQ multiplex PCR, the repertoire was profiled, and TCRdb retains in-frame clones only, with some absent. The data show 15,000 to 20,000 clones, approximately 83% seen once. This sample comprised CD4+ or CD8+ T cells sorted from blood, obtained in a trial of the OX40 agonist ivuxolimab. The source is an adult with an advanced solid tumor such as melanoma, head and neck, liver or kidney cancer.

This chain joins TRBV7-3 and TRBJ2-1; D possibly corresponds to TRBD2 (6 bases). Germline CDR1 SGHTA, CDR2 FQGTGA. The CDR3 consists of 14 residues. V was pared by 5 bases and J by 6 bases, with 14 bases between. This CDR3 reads CASSGTGTVNEQFF. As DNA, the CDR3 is TGTGCCAGCAGCGGTACCGGGACTGTCAATGAGCAGTTCTTC. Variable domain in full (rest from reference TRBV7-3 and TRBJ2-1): GAGVSQTPSNKVTEKGKYVELRCDPISGHTALYWYRQSLGQGPEFLIYFQGTGAADDSGLPNDRFFAVRPEGSVSTLKIQRTERGDSAVYLCASSGTGTVNEQFFGPGTRLTVL.

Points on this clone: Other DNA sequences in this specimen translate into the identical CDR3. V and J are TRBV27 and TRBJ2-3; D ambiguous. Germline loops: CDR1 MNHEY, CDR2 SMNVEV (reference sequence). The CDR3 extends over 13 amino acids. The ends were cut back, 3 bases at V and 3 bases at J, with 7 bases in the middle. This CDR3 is CASSLRRTDTQYF. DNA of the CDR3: TGTGCCAGCAGTTTGAGACGGACAGATACGCAGTATTTT.

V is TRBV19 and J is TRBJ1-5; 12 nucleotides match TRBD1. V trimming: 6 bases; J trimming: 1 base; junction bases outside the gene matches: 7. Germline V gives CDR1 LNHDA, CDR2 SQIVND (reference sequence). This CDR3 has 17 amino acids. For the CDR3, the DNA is TGTGCCAGTAGACCAGGGACAGGGGGCGCGAGCAATCAGCCCCAGCATTTT. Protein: CASRPGTGGASNQPQHF.